Listed below are T cell receptor beta chains from one sample, sequenced in a study of blood T cell repertoires in COVID-19. TCRdb's table, derived via immunoSEQ multiplex PCR, lists solely in-frame clones and lacks some. The repertoire includes over 100,000 clones, 80% of them detected once, and roughly 17% sits in the top ten. Sample: peripheral blood. These receptor sequences come from a man aged 55-75 years with active or convalescent COVID-19. CDR3s include the opening cysteine and the closing phenylalanine or tryptophan. The D gene is left open where the match is weak. Clone size is not always given. Where it is, it says once, few, many or a class for expanded clones.

clone_size: few
j_call: TRBJ1-5
v_call: TRBV19
d_call: .
cdr3_nt: TGTGCCAGTAGTCCTACCGGGAGCAATCAGCCCCAGCATTTT
cdr3_aa: CASSPTGSNQPQHF

clone_size: few
j_call: TRBJ1-6
v_call: TRBV27
d_call: .
cdr3_nt: TGTGCCAGCCGGTGGGCCTCGGATAATTCACCCCTCCACTTT
cdr3_aa: CASRWASDNSPLHF

clone_size: once
j_call: TRBJ1-2
v_call: TRBV9
d_call: TRBD1
cdr3_nt: TGTGCCAGCAGCGTAGTAGCGTCAGGGGGCCCCTATGGCTACACCTTC
cdr3_aa: CASSVVASGGPYGYTF

clone_size: .
j_call: TRBJ1-5
v_call: TRBV27
d_call: .
cdr3_nt: TGTGCCAGCAGTTTAGGTCAGTTCAATCAGCCCCAGCATTTT
cdr3_aa: CASSLGQFNQPQHF

clone_size: once
j_call: TRBJ2-1
v_call: TRBV30
d_call: TRBD1
cdr3_nt: TGTGCCTGGAAGCCCACAGGGGGGCGTAATGAGCAGTTCTTC
cdr3_aa: CAWKPTGGRNEQFF

clone_size: .
j_call: TRBJ2-5
v_call: TRBV21-1
d_call: .
cdr3_nt: TGTGCCAGCAGCAAGAGAACACAGGGGGCAAAAGAGACCCAGTACTTC
cdr3_aa: CASSKRTQGAKETQYF

clone_size: .
j_call: TRBJ2-2
v_call: TRBV3-1/TRBV3-2
d_call: TRBD2
cdr3_nt: TGTGCCAGCAGCCAACTACTAGCGGGAGACACCGGGGAGCTGTTTTTT
cdr3_aa: CASSQLLAGDTGELFF

clone_size: .
j_call: TRBJ2-2
v_call: TRBV18
d_call: .
cdr3_nt: TGTGCCAGCTCACCACCGTCAGGGTTTGCCGGGGAGCTGTTTTTT
cdr3_aa: CASSPPSGFAGELFF

clone_size: .
j_call: TRBJ1-1
v_call: TRBV29-1
d_call: TRBD1
cdr3_nt: TGCAGCGTTACAAGACAGGGTTTAACTTCTGAAGCTTTCTTT
cdr3_aa: CSVTRQGLTSEAFF

clone_size: .
j_call: TRBJ2-5
v_call: TRBV10-2
d_call: TRBD2
cdr3_nt: TGCGCCAGCAGTGGACCTAGCGGGAGGGCAGCAGAGACCCAGTACTTC
cdr3_aa: CASSGPSGRAAETQYF

clone_size: few
j_call: TRBJ2-2
v_call: TRBV5-6
d_call: TRBD1
cdr3_nt: TGTGCCAGCAGCTGGGGGACAGGGACCGGGGAGCTGTTTTTT
cdr3_aa: CASSWGTGTGELFF

clone_size: .
j_call: TRBJ1-2
v_call: TRBV18
d_call: TRBD1
cdr3_nt: TGTGCCAGCTCGCGACAGGGATCGAACTATGGCTACACCTTC
cdr3_aa: CASSRQGSNYGYTF

clone_size: .
j_call: TRBJ1-1
v_call: TRBV6-1
d_call: TRBD1
cdr3_nt: TGTGCCAGCAGTGAATTGGGACAGGGTGGCACTGAAGCTTTCTTT
cdr3_aa: CASSELGQGGTEAFF

clone_size: .
j_call: TRBJ2-3
v_call: TRBV30
d_call: .
cdr3_nt: TGTGCCTGGACCCCGGTCGGGAGCACAGATACGCAGTATTTT
cdr3_aa: CAWTPVGSTDTQYF

clone_size: .
j_call: TRBJ2-1
v_call: TRBV18
d_call: TRBD2
cdr3_nt: TGTGCCAGCTCACCCCCTAGCGGGATCTACTACAATGAGCAGTTCTTC
cdr3_aa: CASSPPSGIYYNEQFF

clone_size: few
j_call: TRBJ2-7
v_call: TRBV4-1
d_call: .
cdr3_nt: TGCGCCAGCAGCCAAGAGGGGATTGGTATGGGGGGCTACGAGCAGTACTTC
cdr3_aa: CASSQEGIGMGGYEQYF

clone_size: .
j_call: TRBJ1-2
v_call: TRBV6-1
d_call: TRBD1
cdr3_nt: TGTGCCAGCAGTGAGGGGACAGGGAGAGAAGGCTACACCTTC
cdr3_aa: CASSEGTGREGYTF

clone_size: .
j_call: TRBJ1-1
v_call: TRBV5-1
d_call: TRBD1
cdr3_nt: TGCGCCAGCAGCTTGGAAGGCAGGGGGGACACTGAAGCTTTCTTT
cdr3_aa: CASSLEGRGDTEAFF

clone_size: .
j_call: TRBJ2-1
v_call: TRBV3-1/TRBV3-2
d_call: .
cdr3_nt: TGTGCCAGCAGCCAAGATTTCGGTGAGCAGTTCTTC
cdr3_aa: CASSQDFGEQFF

clone_size: .
j_call: TRBJ2-5
v_call: TRBV3-1/TRBV3-2
d_call: TRBD1
cdr3_nt: TGTGCCAGCAGCCAAAAGACAGGGGGAGGGGAGACCCAGTACTTC
cdr3_aa: CASSQKTGGGETQYF

clone_size: .
j_call: TRBJ2-1
v_call: TRBV5-1
d_call: .
cdr3_nt: TGCGCCAGCAGCTGGGACACCCAGAGCTCCTACAATGAGCAGTTCTTC
cdr3_aa: CASSWDTQSSYNEQFF

clone_size: .
j_call: TRBJ2-1
v_call: TRBV29-1
d_call: TRBD2
cdr3_nt: TGCAGCGTTGAAGATCAGACTAGCGGGAAGTCAGTGAATGAGCAGTTCTTC
cdr3_aa: CSVEDQTSGKSVNEQFF

clone_size: .
j_call: TRBJ2-7
v_call: TRBV7-9
d_call: .
cdr3_nt: TGTGCCAGCAGTCCTTCGGGACAAAGCTACGAGCAGTACTTC
cdr3_aa: CASSPSGQSYEQYF

clone_size: .
j_call: TRBJ2-3
v_call: TRBV7-2
d_call: .
cdr3_nt: TGTGCCAGCTGCGAGGCAGGGGGCACAGATACGCAGTATTTT
cdr3_aa: CASCEAGGTDTQYF

clone_size: .
j_call: TRBJ2-1
v_call: TRBV7-8
d_call: TRBD2
cdr3_nt: TGTGCCAGCAGCTCGGGACTAGCGGTTGCTAATGAGCAGTTCTTC
cdr3_aa: CASSSGLAVANEQFF

clone_size: .
j_call: TRBJ2-1
v_call: TRBV1
d_call: .
cdr3_nt: TGCACCAGCAGCCATTACCCCATCCCTGTGGGGCGGGAGCAGTTCTTC
cdr3_aa: CTSSHYPIPVGREQFF

clone_size: .
j_call: TRBJ2-1
v_call: TRBV29-1
d_call: .
cdr3_nt: TGCAGCGTTGGGTCCGGAGGAACGGTGTACAATGAGCAGTTCTTC
cdr3_aa: CSVGSGGTVYNEQFF

clone_size: once
j_call: TRBJ2-5
v_call: TRBV10-3
d_call: TRBD2
cdr3_nt: TGTGCCATCAGCTCTAGCGGGAGCGGGTTTAGAGAGACCCAGTACTTC
cdr3_aa: CAISSSGSGFRETQYF

clone_size: .
j_call: TRBJ1-2
v_call: TRBV7-8
d_call: .
cdr3_nt: TGTGCCAGCAGCCCCCCAGGGTTCCGAACGAATGGCTACACCTTC
cdr3_aa: CASSPPGFRTNGYTF

clone_size: .
j_call: TRBJ2-2
v_call: TRBV12-3/TRBV12-4
d_call: .
cdr3_nt: TGTGCCAGCAGTTTACGGCTAGCCGGGGAGCTGTTTTTT
cdr3_aa: CASSLRLAGELFF

clone_size: .
j_call: TRBJ2-7
v_call: TRBV6-5
d_call: TRBD2
cdr3_nt: TGTGCCAGCAGGCCTAGCGGGGCGAGCTCCTACGAGCAGTACTTC
cdr3_aa: CASRPSGASSYEQYF

clone_size: .
j_call: TRBJ2-1
v_call: TRBV9
d_call: TRBD2
cdr3_nt: TGTGCCAGCAGCGTAGATCAGCGGGGCTACAATGAGCAGTTCTTC
cdr3_aa: CASSVDQRGYNEQFF

clone_size: .
j_call: TRBJ2-2
v_call: TRBV7-2
d_call: TRBD2
cdr3_nt: TGTGCCAGCAGCAACGGGACTACCACCGGGGAGCTGTTTTTT
cdr3_aa: CASSNGTTTGELFF

clone_size: .
j_call: TRBJ1-2
v_call: TRBV3-1/TRBV3-2
d_call: .
cdr3_nt: TGTGCCAGCAGCCAAGACGGGGGTGGCTACACCTTC
cdr3_aa: CASSQDGGGYTF

clone_size: .
j_call: TRBJ1-2
v_call: TRBV3-1/TRBV3-2
d_call: .
cdr3_nt: TGTGCCAGCAGCCAAGAACTCGGACAGTTCTATGGCTACACCTTC
cdr3_aa: CASSQELGQFYGYTF

clone_size: .
j_call: TRBJ1-2
v_call: TRBV6-5
d_call: .
cdr3_nt: TGTGCCAGCAGTTACTCTCTCAGGGCTAACTATGGCTACACCTTC
cdr3_aa: CASSYSLRANYGYTF

clone_size: few
j_call: TRBJ1-6
v_call: TRBV28
d_call: .
cdr3_nt: TGTGCCAGCAGTGGCGGAGGGTCACCCCTCCACTTT
cdr3_aa: CASSGGGSPLHF

clone_size: .
j_call: TRBJ2-3
v_call: TRBV7-3
d_call: .
cdr3_nt: TGTGCCAGCAGCTTAGGGCAGACCACAGATACGCAGTATTTT
cdr3_aa: CASSLGQTTDTQYF

clone_size: once
j_call: TRBJ1-1
v_call: TRBV4-3
d_call: .
cdr3_nt: TGCGCCAGCAGCCAAGAAAGCAGGACTGAAGCTTTCTTT
cdr3_aa: CASSQESRTEAFF

clone_size: .
j_call: TRBJ1-2
v_call: TRBV2
d_call: TRBD1
cdr3_nt: TGTGCCAGCAGTGGAGGGACAGGGGGCCTTAACTATGGCTACACCTTC
cdr3_aa: CASSGGTGGLNYGYTF

clone_size: .
j_call: TRBJ2-7
v_call: TRBV3-1/TRBV3-2
d_call: .
cdr3_nt: TGTGCCAGCAGCCCCCCGGGACTCCACTACGAGCAGTACTTC
cdr3_aa: CASSPPGLHYEQYF

clone_size: .
j_call: TRBJ1-1
v_call: TRBV29-1
d_call: TRBD1
cdr3_nt: TGCAGCGTGTATACAGGGGCCGCTTATAAGGGGGGCACTGAAGCTTTCTTT
cdr3_aa: CSVYTGAAYKGGTEAFF

clone_size: .
j_call: TRBJ2-1
v_call: TRBV5-4
d_call: .
cdr3_nt: TGTGCCAGCAGCTTGGGGGAGCGGTACAATGAGCAGTTCTTC
cdr3_aa: CASSLGERYNEQFF

clone_size: .
j_call: TRBJ2-2
v_call: TRBV5-1
d_call: .
cdr3_nt: TGCGCCAGCGCGGCCTGGACGAACACCGGGGAGCTGTTTTTT
cdr3_aa: CASAAWTNTGELFF

clone_size: .
j_call: TRBJ2-1
v_call: TRBV6-4
d_call: TRBD2
cdr3_nt: TGTGCCAGCAGTGACCCGACTAGCGGTATAAGGCAGTTCTTC
cdr3_aa: CASSDPTSGIRQFF

clone_size: .
j_call: TRBJ1-5
v_call: TRBV28
d_call: .
cdr3_nt: TGTGCCAGCAGTTTCCCCGGACAGTCATATAGCAATCAGCCCCAGCATTTT
cdr3_aa: CASSFPGQSYSNQPQHF